The rows below give T cell receptor beta chains drawn from one sample of a study of cytomegalovirus exposure and HLA in healthy donors. TCRdb's table, derived via immunoSEQ multiplex PCR, lists solely in-frame clones and lacks some. The table lists approximately 120,000 clones, roughly 95% of them singletons. Sequenced input: PBMCs. These receptors all come from a man between 18 and 35 years old in good health and CMV-seronegative. Both conserved end residues are part of each CDR3. The D gene is left open where the match is weak. Not all rows give a size; the values are once, few, many and, for expanded clones, a class.

d_call	j_call	clone_size	v_call	cdr3_nt	cdr3_aa
NA	TRBJ2-7	NA	TRBV28	TGTGCCAGCAGGCCAATACAGGGTTTAGGGGTCGAGCAGTACTTC	CASRPIQGLGVEQYF
TRBD2	TRBJ2-7	NA	TRBV11-2	TGTGCCAGCAGCAATCGACTAGCGGGAGCGTGGGAGCAGTACTTC	CASSNRLAGAWEQYF
TRBD1	TRBJ1-2	NA	TRBV7-2	TGTGCCAGCAGCCCAGGGACAGCACCTCGGGGGCATGGCTACACCTTC	CASSPGTAPRGHGYTF
NA	TRBJ1-2	NA	TRBV28	TGTGCCAGCAGTGGGTCTATTGCAAAGGGGTTAGGAGGCTACACCTTC	CASSGSIAKGLGGYTF
TRBD1	TRBJ1-3	NA	TRBV7-2	TGTGCCAGCAGCTGGGACAGTGGAAACACCATATATTTT	CASSWDSGNTIYF
NA	TRBJ2-1	NA	TRBV30	TGTGCCTGGAAACGGCGGGGCTTCAATGAGCAGTTCTTC	CAWKRRGFNEQFF
TRBD2	TRBJ2-3	NA	TRBV11-3	TGTGCCAGCAGCTTAGGTGGGACTACGTCGGATACGCAGTATTTT	CASSLGGTTSDTQYF
NA	TRBJ2-7	NA	TRBV19	TGTGCCACCAACTTACAGGCCGGGGGCGAGCAGTACTTC	CATNLQAGGEQYF
NA	TRBJ2-1	NA	TRBV27	TGTGCCAGCAGTCCCTTTAGCTCCTACAATGAGCAGTTCTTC	CASSPFSSYNEQFF
NA	TRBJ1-3	NA	TRBV30	TGTGCCTGGAGTGTAGAGCGTGTAGGTGGAAACACCATATATTTT	CAWSVERVGGNTIYF
NA	TRBJ1-5	NA	TRBV29-1	TGCAGCGTTAGGTTTACAGGGAATCAGCCCCAGCATTTT	CSVRFTGNQPQHF
TRBD1	TRBJ1-5	NA	TRBV28	TGTGCCAGCAGCCTCCGACAGGGCGTCCAGCCCCAGCATTTT	CASSLRQGVQPQHF
NA	TRBJ1-3	NA	TRBV19	TGTGCCAGTAGTATCTCAGGGTCTGGAAACACCATATATTTT	CASSISGSGNTIYF
NA	TRBJ1-5	NA	TRBV10-3	TGTGCCATCAGTGAATATGGAGGGAACAATCAGCCCCAGCATTTT	CAISEYGGNNQPQHF
NA	TRBJ2-7	NA	TRBV2	TGTGCCAGCAGTGATACGGGAGAGGTCTACGAGCAGTACTTC	CASSDTGEVYEQYF
TRBD2	TRBJ2-3	NA	TRBV30	TGTGCCTGGAGTTACGGGGCGGGAGGGGCAGATACGCAGTATTTT	CAWSYGAGGADTQYF
TRBD1	TRBJ2-6	NA	TRBV19	TGTGCCAGTAGGACAGGGGGCGCGGGTGGGGCCAACGTCCTGACTTTC	CASRTGGAGGANVLTF
NA	TRBJ2-1	NA	TRBV27	TGTGCCAGCACCGTAGGGGGAGTGAGGGGGAATGAGCAGTTCTTC	CASTVGGVRGNEQFF
TRBD1	TRBJ2-7	once	TRBV5-4	TGTGCCAGCAGCTTGAACAGGGGCGAGCAGTACTTC	CASSLNRGEQYF
TRBD1	TRBJ1-5	once	TRBV6-6	TGTGCCAGCAGTTACTCCGGACAGGGAAGTCAGCCCCAGCATTTT	CASSYSGQGSQPQHF
NA	TRBJ2-5	NA	TRBV7-3	TGTGCCAGCAGCGCCTCCCCGGGGAGCCAAGAGACCCAGTACTTC	CASSASPGSQETQYF
TRBD1	TRBJ1-2	few	TRBV29-1	TGCAGCGTTGAAGATAGGGGGCAGGGGTACTACACCTTC	CSVEDRGQGYYTF
NA	TRBJ2-3	NA	TRBV30	TGTGCCTGGACAGGGATAAATACGCAGTATTTT	CAWTGINTQYF
NA	TRBJ1-1	NA	TRBV9	TGTGCCAGCAGCGTAGGGTCGGTGAACACTGAAGCTTTCTTT	CASSVGSVNTEAFF
TRBD1	TRBJ1-1	NA	TRBV5-4	TGTGCCAGCAGCCGGGACAGCAACACTGAAGCTTTCTTT	CASSRDSNTEAFF
NA	TRBJ2-1	NA	TRBV5-4	TGTGCCAGCAGCTTGGGGGGGGCTAGCGGAAACAATGAGCAGTTCTTC	CASSLGGASGNNEQFF
NA	TRBJ1-2	NA	TRBV11-1	TGTGCCAGCAGCCCAACTGGACTCTATGGCTACACCTTC	CASSPTGLYGYTF
NA	TRBJ2-1	NA	TRBV12-5	TGTGCTAGTGGTTTGTACCAGATCGGAGGATCCTCCTACAATGAGCAGTTCTTC	CASGLYQIGGSSYNEQFF
NA	TRBJ1-1	NA	TRBV27	TGTGCCAGCAGCCAGGGGAGGGGAACTGAAGCTTTCTTT	CASSQGRGTEAFF
NA	TRBJ1-1	NA	TRBV4-1	TGCGCCAGCAGCCCGACAGCCTTCATGAACACTGAAGCTTTCTTT	CASSPTAFMNTEAFF
TRBD2	TRBJ2-7	NA	TRBV7-3	TGTGCCAGCAGCCCTCACGGGACTAGCGTTTACGAGCAGTACTTC	CASSPHGTSVYEQYF
TRBD1	TRBJ2-7	NA	TRBV27	TGTGCCAGCAGTCCGGGACAGTACTACGAGCAGTACTTC	CASSPGQYYEQYF
TRBD2	TRBJ2-7	once	TRBV7-8	TGTGCCAGCAGCCCCCGACTAGCGGGAGGGCCTGGGGGCGTGAACTTC	CASSPRLAGGPGGVNF
TRBD2	TRBJ2-7	NA	TRBV19	TGTGCCAGTAGTAAAGCGGGAGGGGAATACGAGCAGTACTTC	CASSKAGGEYEQYF
TRBD2	TRBJ2-1	NA	TRBV10-3	TGTGCCATCGGCGCTAGCGGGAGGGGTGTCGATGAGCAGTTCTTC	CAIGASGRGVDEQFF
NA	TRBJ1-1	NA	TRBV28	TGTGCCAGCAGCCCCGCAGGGGTGGATACTGAAGCTTTCTTT	CASSPAGVDTEAFF
NA	TRBJ2-6	NA	TRBV7-6	TGTGCCAGCAGCTTAGACAGGCGGCGGGCCAACGTCCTGACTTTC	CASSLDRRRANVLTF
NA	TRBJ2-3	NA	TRBV7-2	TGTGCCAGCAGCTTAGGCCCTAGGTATACGCAGTATTTT	CASSLGPRYTQYF
NA	TRBJ2-1	once	TRBV28	TGTGCCAGCACTAATTCGGACCAGGGGATGAATGAGCAGTTCTTC	CASTNSDQGMNEQFF
NA	TRBJ2-1	NA	TRBV9	TGTGCCAGCAGCGAGACCCCTAGCGTCCCCTACAATGAGCAGTTCTTC	CASSETPSVPYNEQFF
NA	TRBJ1-2	NA	TRBV4-1	TGCGCCAGCAGCCAAGATTCGGTACGTCTTACCTATGGCTACACCTTC	CASSQDSVRLTYGYTF
TRBD2	TRBJ2-7	NA	TRBV27	TGTGCCAGCAGTGGTGGTAGCGGGTATTTCTCCTACGAGCAGTACTTC	CASSGGSGYFSYEQYF
TRBD1	TRBJ1-4	NA	TRBV9	TGTGCCAGCAGCGCCCGTGGGACAGGGGGACGAGTTAATGAAAAACTGTTTTTT	CASSARGTGGRVNEKLFF
NA	TRBJ2-7	NA	TRBV27	TGTGCCAGCAGTTCCCTTTATCAGCGCGAGCAGTACTTC	CASSSLYQREQYF
TRBD1	TRBJ1-4	NA	TRBV5-1	TGCGCCAGCAGCTTGCACAGGGGTGTCGAAAAACTGTTTTTT	CASSLHRGVEKLFF
NA	TRBJ1-5	NA	TRBV28	TGTGCCAGCAGTTACAGGGATCTTAATCAGCCCCAGCATTTT	CASSYRDLNQPQHF
NA	TRBJ2-2	NA	TRBV4-1	TGCGCCAGCAGCCGAACAGGAGCCGGGGAGCTGTTTTTT	CASSRTGAGELFF
TRBD2	TRBJ2-7	once	TRBV10-3	TGTGCCATCAGTGTACTGACTAGCGGGAGTTACGAGCAGTACTTC	CAISVLTSGSYEQYF
NA	TRBJ1-2	NA	TRBV19	TGTGCCAGTAGTCCCCACAGGGACGACAACTATGGCTACACCTTC	CASSPHRDDNYGYTF
NA	TRBJ2-1	NA	TRBV7-9	TGTGCCAGCAGCTTCGGGAATGAGCAGTTCTTC	CASSFGNEQFF
TRBD2	TRBJ2-1	NA	TRBV19	TGTGCCAGTAGTATCCGAACCGGGACTAGCCAAAGTGAGCAGTTCTTC	CASSIRTGTSQSEQFF